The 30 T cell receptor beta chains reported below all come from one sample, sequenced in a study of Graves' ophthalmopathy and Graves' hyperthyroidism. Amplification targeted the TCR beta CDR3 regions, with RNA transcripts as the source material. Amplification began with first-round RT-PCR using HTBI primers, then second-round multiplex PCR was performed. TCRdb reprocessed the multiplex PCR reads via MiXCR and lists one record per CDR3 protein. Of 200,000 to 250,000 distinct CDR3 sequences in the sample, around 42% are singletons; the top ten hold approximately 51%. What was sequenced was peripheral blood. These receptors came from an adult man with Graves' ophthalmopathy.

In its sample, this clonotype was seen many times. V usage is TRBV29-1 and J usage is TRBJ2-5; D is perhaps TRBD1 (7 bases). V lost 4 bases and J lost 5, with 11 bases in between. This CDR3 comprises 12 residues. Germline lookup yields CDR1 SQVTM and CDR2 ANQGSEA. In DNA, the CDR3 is TGCAGCGTTGGATCAGGGGGGGAGACCCAGTACTTC. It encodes CSVGSGGETQYF.

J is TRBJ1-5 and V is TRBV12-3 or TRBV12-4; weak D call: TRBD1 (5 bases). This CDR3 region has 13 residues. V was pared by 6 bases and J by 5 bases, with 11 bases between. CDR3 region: CASSPSGYQPQHF. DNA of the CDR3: TGTGCCAGCAGCCCCTCAGGGTATCAGCCCCAGCATTTT.

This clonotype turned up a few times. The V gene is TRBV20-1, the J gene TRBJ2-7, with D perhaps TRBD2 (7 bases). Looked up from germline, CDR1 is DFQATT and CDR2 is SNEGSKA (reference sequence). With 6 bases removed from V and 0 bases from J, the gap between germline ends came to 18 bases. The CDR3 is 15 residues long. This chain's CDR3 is CSAPRGGRSSYEQYF. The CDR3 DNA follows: TGCAGTGCACCAAGGGGGGGAAGGAGCTCCTACGAGCAGTACTTC.

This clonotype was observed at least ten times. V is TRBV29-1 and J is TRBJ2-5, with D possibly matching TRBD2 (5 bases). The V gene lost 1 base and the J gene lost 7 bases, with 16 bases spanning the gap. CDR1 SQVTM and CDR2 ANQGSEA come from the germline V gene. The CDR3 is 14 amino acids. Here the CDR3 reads CSVEGVQIAGTQYF. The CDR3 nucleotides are TGCAGCGTTGAAGGCGTGCAGATCGCGGGGACCCAGTACTTC.

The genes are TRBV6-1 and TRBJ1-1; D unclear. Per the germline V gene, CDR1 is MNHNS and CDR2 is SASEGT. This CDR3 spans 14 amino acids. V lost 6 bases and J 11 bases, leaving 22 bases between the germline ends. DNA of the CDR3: TGTGCCAGCAGACGACGTGGTGAGACCGGGGATGCTTTCTTT. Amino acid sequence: CASRRRGETGDAFF.

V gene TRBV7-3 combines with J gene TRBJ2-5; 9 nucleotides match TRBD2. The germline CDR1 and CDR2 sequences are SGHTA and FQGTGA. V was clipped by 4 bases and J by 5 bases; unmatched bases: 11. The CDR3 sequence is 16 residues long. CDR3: CASSSRLAEGGETQYF. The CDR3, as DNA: TGTGCCAGCAGCTCTCGACTAGCGGAGGGGGGGGAGACCCAGTACTTC.

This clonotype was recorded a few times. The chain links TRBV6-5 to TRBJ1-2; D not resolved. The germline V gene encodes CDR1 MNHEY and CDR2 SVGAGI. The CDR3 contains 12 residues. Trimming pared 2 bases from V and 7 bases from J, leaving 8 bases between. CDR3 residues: CASSYRGFGYTF. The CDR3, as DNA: TGTGCCAGCAGTTACCGGGGTTTTGGCTACACCTTC.

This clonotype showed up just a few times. The CDR3 reads CASSLPGGAYGYTF. The CDR3 DNA is TGTGCCAGCTCCCTGCCGGGAGGCGCCTATGGCTACACCTTC. V usage is TRBV18 and J usage is TRBJ1-2; D is ambiguous. Germline V lookup: CDR1 KGHSH, CDR2 LQKENI. CDR3 size: 14 residues. V shed 6 bases and J shed 4 bases, with 15 bases lying between them.

The CDR3: CASSLGTASSYEQYF. CDR3 sequence (DNA): TGTGCCAGCAGCTTAGGGACGGCCAGCTCCTACGAGCAGTACTTC. This chain links TRBV7-9 with TRBJ2-7; D is undetermined. V shed 1 base and J shed 0 bases, with 10 bases lying between them. This CDR3 region has 15 residues. Germline CDR1 SEHNR, CDR2 FQNEAQ (reference sequence).

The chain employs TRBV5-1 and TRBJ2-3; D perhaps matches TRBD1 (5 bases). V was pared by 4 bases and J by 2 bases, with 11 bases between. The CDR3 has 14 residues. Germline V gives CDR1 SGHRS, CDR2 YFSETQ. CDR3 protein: CASSTKTVTDTQYF. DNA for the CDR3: TGCGCCAGCAGCACCAAGACAGTCACAGATACGCAGTATTTT.

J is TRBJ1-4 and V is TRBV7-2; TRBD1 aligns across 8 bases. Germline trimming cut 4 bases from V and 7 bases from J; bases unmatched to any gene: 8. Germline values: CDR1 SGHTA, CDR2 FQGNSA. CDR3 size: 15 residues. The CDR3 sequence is CASSSRTGMVEKLFF. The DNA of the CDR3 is TGTGCCAGCAGCTCCAGGACAGGGATGGTTGAAAAACTGTTTTTT.

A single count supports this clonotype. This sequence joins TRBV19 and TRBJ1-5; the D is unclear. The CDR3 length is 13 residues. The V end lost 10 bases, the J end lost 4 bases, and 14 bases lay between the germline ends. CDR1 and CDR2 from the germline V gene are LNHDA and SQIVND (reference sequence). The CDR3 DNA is TGTGCCACTTCCCTCAGACAAAATCAGCCCCAGCATTTT. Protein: CATSLRQNQPQHF.

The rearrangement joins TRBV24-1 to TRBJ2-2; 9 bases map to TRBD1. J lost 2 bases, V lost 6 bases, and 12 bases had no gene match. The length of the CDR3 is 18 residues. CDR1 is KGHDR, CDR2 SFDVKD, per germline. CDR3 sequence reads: CATSPLSGTGKNTGELFF. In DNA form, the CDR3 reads TGTGCCACCAGTCCCTTAAGTGGGACAGGGAAAAACACCGGGGAGCTGTTTTTT.

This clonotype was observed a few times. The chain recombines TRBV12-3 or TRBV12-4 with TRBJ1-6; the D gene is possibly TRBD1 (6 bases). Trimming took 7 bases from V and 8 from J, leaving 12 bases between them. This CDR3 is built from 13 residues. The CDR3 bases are TGTGCCAGCAAGGTCAGGGGAGATTCACCCCTCCACTTT. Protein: CASKVRGDSPLHF.

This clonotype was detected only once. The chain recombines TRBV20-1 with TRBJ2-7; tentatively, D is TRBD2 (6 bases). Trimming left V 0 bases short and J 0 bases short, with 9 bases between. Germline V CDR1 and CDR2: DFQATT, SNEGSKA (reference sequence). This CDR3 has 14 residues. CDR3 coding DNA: TGCAGTGCTAGAGATTCCGGGGGCTCCTACGAGCAGTACTTC. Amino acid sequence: CSARDSGGSYEQYF.

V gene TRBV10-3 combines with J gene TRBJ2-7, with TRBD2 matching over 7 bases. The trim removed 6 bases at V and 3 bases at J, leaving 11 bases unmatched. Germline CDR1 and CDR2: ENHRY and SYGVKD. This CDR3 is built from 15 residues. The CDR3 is CAIRVERGGNYEQYF. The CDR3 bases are TGTGCCATCAGAGTAGAGCGGGGTGGGAACTACGAGCAGTACTTC.

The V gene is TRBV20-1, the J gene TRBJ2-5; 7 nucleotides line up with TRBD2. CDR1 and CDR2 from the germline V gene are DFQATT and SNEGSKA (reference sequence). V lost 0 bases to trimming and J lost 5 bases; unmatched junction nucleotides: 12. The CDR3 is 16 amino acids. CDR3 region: CSARDLREGLGETQYF. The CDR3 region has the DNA TGCAGTGCTAGAGATTTGAGGGAGGGCCTCGGGGAGACCCAGTACTTC.

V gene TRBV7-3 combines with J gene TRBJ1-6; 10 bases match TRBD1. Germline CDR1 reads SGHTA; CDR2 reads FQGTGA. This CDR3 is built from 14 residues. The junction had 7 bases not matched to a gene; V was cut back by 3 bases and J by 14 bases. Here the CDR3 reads CASSFGTGAWALHF. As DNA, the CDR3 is TGTGCCAGCAGCTTTGGGACAGGGGCTTGGGCCCTCCACTTT.

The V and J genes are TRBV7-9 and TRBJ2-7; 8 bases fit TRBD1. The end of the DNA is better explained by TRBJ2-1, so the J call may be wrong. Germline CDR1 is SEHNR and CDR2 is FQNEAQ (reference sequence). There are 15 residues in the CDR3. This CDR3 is CASSSYGQGDNEQFF. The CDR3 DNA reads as TGTGCCAGCAGCTCTTACGGACAGGGCGACAATGAGCAGTTCTTC.

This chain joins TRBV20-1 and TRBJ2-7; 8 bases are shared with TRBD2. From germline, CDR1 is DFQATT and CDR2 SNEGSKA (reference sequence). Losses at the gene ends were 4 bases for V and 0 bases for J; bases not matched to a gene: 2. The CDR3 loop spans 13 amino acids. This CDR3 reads CSAKRETSYEQYF. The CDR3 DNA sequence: TGCAGTGCTAAGCGGGAGACCTCCTACGAGCAGTACTTC.

In DNA, the CDR3 is TGTGCCAGCAGTCCACAATTCGCCGGGGAGCTGTTTTTT. Translating it yields CASSPQFAGELFF. This sequence joins TRBV12-3 or TRBV12-4 and TRBJ2-2; D unresolved. V lost 5 bases to trimming and J lost 6 bases, with 10 bases between them. The CDR3 runs to 13 residues.

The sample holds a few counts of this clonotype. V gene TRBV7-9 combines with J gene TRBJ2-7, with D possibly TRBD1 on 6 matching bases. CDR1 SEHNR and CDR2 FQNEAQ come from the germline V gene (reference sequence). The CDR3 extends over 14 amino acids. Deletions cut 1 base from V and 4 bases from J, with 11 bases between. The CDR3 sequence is CASSLGGHLYEQYF. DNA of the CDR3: TGTGCCAGCAGCTTAGGGGGACACCTGTACGAGCAGTACTTC.

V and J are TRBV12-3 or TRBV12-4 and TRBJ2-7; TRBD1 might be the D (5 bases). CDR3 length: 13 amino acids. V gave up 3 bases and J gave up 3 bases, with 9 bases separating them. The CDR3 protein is CASSLFDSYEQYF. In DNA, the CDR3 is TGTGCCAGCAGTTTGTTCGACAGCTACGAGCAGTACTTC.

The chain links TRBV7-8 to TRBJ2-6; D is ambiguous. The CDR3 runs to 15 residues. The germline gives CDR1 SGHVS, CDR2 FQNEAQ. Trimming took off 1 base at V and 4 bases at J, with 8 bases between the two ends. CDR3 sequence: CASSLGAGGANVLTF. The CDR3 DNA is TGTGCCAGCAGCTTAGGTGCTGGAGGGGCCAACGTCCTGACTTTC.

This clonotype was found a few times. The CDR3 protein is CSARHRSGSPYEQYF. The CDR3 DNA sequence: TGCAGTGCTAGACATCGGTCGGGCAGCCCCTACGAGCAGTACTTC. The chain joins TRBV20-1 to TRBJ2-7; D ambiguous. Germline CDR1 is DFQATT and CDR2 is SNEGSKA (reference sequence). The CDR3 is 15 residues long. Trimming removed 2 bases at V and 2 bases at J, with 16 bases between.

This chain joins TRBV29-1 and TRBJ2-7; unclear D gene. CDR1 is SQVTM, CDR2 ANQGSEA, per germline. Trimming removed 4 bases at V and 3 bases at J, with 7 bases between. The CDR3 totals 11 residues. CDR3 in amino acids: CSVGSIYEQYF. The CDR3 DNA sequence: TGCAGCGTTGGGAGTATCTACGAGCAGTACTTC.

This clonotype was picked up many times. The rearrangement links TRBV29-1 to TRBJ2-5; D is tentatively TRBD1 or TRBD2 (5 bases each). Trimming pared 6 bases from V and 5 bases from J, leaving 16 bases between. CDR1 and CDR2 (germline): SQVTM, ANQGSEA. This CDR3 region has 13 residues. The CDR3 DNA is TGCAGCGTGGGGGACGGCCTCGGGGAGACCCAGTACTTC. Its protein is CSVGDGLGETQYF.

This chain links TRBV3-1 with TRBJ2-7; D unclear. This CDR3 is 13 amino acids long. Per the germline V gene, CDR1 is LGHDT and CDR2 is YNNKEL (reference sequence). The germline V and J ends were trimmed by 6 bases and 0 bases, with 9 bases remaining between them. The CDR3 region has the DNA TGTGCCAGCAGTTCCCGACACTCCTACGAGCAGTACTTC. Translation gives CASSSRHSYEQYF.

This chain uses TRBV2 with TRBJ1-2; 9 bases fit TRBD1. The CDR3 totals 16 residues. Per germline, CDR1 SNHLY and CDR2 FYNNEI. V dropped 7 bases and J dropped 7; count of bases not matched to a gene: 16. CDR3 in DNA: TGTGCCAGCACCACGGACTCCGGGACAGGGATCGGTGGCTACACCTTC. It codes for CASTTDSGTGIGGYTF. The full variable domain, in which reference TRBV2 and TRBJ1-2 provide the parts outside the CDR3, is EPEVTQTPSHQVTQMGQEVILRCVPISNHLYFYWYRQILGQKVEFLVSFYNNEISEKSEIFDDQFSVERPDGSNFTLKIRSTKLEDSAMYFCASTTDSGTGIGGYTFGSGTRLTVV.

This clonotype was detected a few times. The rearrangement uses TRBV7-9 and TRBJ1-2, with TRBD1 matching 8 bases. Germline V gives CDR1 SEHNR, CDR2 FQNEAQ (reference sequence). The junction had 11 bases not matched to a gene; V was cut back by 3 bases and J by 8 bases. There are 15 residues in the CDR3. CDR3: CASSFHDRGGMGYTF. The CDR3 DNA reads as TGTGCCAGCAGCTTCCACGACAGGGGCGGAATGGGCTACACCTTC.